Listed here are 7 T cell receptor beta chains from one sample, sequenced in a study of early T cells in non-severe SARS-CoV-2 infection. TCRdb re-analysed the 5' RACE reads in MiXCR, keeping a single row per CDR3 protein. The sample has 70,000 or so distinct CDR3 sequences; approximately 13% are singletons. The specimen was whole blood. Receptor source: an adult who was a healthcare worker with PCR-confirmed SARS-CoV-2 infection or an uninfected control (not recorded which).

This clonotype appeared a few times. The chain has TRBV12-3 or TRBV12-4 and TRBJ2-2; TRBD1 aligns across 7 bases. CDR3 length: 15 amino acids. With V trimmed by 6 bases and J by 5 bases, 9 bases remained unmatched. The CDR3, as DNA: TGTGCCAGCAGGGCCGGGACAGAAGAGACCGGGGAGCTGTTTTTT. This encodes CASRAGTEETGELFF.

This clonotype showed up many times. The chain carries TRBV20-1 and TRBJ2-3, with D uncertain. The CDR3 consists of 12 residues. Per germline, CDR1 DFQATT and CDR2 SNEGSKA (reference sequence). V lost 6 bases to trimming and J lost 0 bases, with 7 bases between them. In DNA, the CDR3 is TGCAGTGCCGCTCCCAGCACAGATACGCAGTATTTT. Translation gives CSAAPSTDTQYF.

This clonotype was observed a few times. The J gene is TRBJ1-2, the V gene TRBV14, with 7 nucleotides matching TRBD1. CDR3 length: 14 amino acids. CDR1 SGHDN and CDR2 FVKESK come from the germline V gene. The ends lost 1 base at V and 8 bases at J; junction bases unmatched: 7. The CDR3 DNA follows: TGTGCCAGCAGCCAAGCGGGACAGAAGCGGGGCTACACCTTC. It translates to CASSQAGQKRGYTF.

The chain couples TRBV20-1 to TRBJ1-3; D remains ambiguous. V was cut by 3 bases and J by 1 base, with 19 bases left in between. The CDR3 is 17 amino acids. CDR1 is DFQATT, CDR2 SNEGSKA, per germline (reference sequence). CDR3 in amino acids: CSASLRMHRSSGNTIYF. CDR3 DNA sequence: TGCAGTGCTAGTTTGAGAATGCACAGATCATCTGGAAACACCATATATTTT.

The chain employs TRBV20-1 and TRBJ2-4, with a possible D match to TRBD1 (6 bases). The germline V gene has CDR1 DFQATT and CDR2 SNEGSKA (reference sequence). The CDR3 contains 14 residues. V lost 6 bases and J lost 7, with 19 bases in between. CDR3 in DNA: TGCAGTGCCCACCCCGCAGGGGCAGGCAACATTCAGTACTTC. Protein: CSAHPAGAGNIQYF.

This clonotype came up a few times. V usage is TRBV10-3 and J usage is TRBJ2-2; D might be TRBD2 (6 bases). CDR1 and CDR2 from the germline V gene are ENHRY and SYGVKD. CDR3 size: 15 residues. V lost 7 bases and J lost 0, with 12 bases in between. The CDR3 loop reads CAINVGLANTGELFF. The CDR3 DNA reads as TGTGCCATCAATGTGGGACTCGCGAACACCGGGGAGCTGTTTTTT.

The chain uses TRBV4-1 and TRBJ1-1; 7 bases match TRBD1. With 2 bases clipped from V and 1 base from J, the junction kept 16 bases outside the gene matches. Germline V gives CDR1 MGHRA, CDR2 YSYEKL. The CDR3 length is 19 residues. CDR3 nucleotide sequence: TGCGCCAGCAGCCAAACCCCAGGGGGGTGGTTTTTAGAGAACACTGAAGCTTTCTTT. Amino acid sequence: CASSQTPGGWFLENTEAFF.